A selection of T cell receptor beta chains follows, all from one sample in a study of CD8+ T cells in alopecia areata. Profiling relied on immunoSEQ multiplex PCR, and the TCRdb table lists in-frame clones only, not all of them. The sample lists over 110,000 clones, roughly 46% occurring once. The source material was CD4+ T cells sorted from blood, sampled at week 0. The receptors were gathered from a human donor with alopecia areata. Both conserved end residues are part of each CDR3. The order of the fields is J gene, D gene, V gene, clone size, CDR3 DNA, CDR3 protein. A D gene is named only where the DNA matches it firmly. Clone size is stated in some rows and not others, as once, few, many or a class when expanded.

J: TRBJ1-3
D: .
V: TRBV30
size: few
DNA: TGTGCCTGGAGAGCACAGGGAGCTGGAAACACCATATATTTT
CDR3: CAWRAQGAGNTIYF

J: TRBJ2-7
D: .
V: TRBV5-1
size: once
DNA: TGCGCCAGCAGCTTGGTTCCAGATCTATACGAGCAGTACTTC
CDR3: CASSLVPDLYEQYF

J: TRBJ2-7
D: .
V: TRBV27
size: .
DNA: TGTGCCAGCATCCCAAACAGGGCGCCCTACGAGCAGTACTTC
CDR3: CASIPNRAPYEQYF

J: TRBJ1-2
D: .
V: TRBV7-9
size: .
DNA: TGTGCCAGCAGCGGACAAGTCGCCCACTATGGCTACACCTTC
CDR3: CASSGQVAHYGYTF

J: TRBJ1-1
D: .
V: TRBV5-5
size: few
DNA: TGTGCCAGCAGCTTGTTTTCCTCCGACGGAGCTTTCTTT
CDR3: CASSLFSSDGAFF

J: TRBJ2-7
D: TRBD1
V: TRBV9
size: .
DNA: TGTGCCAGCAGCGGGGGACAGGGTGTGTTCGAGCAGTACTTC
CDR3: CASSGGQGVFEQYF

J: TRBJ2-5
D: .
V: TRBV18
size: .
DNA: TGTGCCAGCTCGCCGGGAGTTGGGACCCAGTACTTC
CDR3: CASSPGVGTQYF

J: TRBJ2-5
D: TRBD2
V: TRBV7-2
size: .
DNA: TGTGCCAGCAGCTTATTCGGACTAGCGGGAGGGGAGACCCAGTACTTC
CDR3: CASSLFGLAGGETQYF

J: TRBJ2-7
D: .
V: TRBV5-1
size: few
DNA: TGCGCCAGCAGCCCCCTGCAGCAGTACTTC
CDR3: CASSPLQQYF

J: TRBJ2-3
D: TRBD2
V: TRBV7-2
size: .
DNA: TGTGCCAGCAGCTTAAGGAGAGCGGGGCTCACAGATACGCAGTATTTT
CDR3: CASSLRRAGLTDTQYF

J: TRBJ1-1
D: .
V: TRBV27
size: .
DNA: TGTGCCAGCACTTCGGAACGGCAGGGAAAAACTGAAGCTTTCTTT
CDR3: CASTSERQGKTEAFF

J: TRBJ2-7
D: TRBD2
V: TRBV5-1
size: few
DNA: TGCGCCAGCAGCTTGATTTCTAGCGGGAGTTACGAGCAGTACTTC
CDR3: CASSLISSGSYEQYF

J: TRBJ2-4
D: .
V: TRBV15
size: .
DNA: TGTGCCACCAGCACAGGGATCTACCAGTACTTC
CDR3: CATSTGIYQYF

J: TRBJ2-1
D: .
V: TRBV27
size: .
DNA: TGTGCCAGCAGCCCATTTCGGCAATCCAATGAGCAGTTCTTC
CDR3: CASSPFRQSNEQFF

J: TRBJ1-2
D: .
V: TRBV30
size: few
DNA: TGTGCCTGGACCCGGGGCCCCTATGGCTACACCTTC
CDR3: CAWTRGPYGYTF

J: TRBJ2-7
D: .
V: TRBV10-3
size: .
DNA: TGTGCCATCGGGCAGGCTTCCTACGAGCAGTACTTC
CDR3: CAIGQASYEQYF

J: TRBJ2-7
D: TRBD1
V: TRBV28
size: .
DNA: TGTGCCAGCATCGACAGGGCCAACGAGCAGTACTTC
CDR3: CASIDRANEQYF

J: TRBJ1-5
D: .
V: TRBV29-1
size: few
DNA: TGCAGCGTTGCGGGAGGGGTCCGCGGGCCCCAGCATTTT
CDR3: CSVAGGVRGPQHF

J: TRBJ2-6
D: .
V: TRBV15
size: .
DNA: TGTGCCACCAGCCCGTGGGGGTCTGGGGCCAACGTCCTGACTTTC
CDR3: CATSPWGSGANVLTF

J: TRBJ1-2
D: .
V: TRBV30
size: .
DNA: TGTGCCTGGAGTCCCGGCTCCCCCTCTGGCTACACCTTC
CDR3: CAWSPGSPSGYTF

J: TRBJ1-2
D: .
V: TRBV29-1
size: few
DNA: TGCAGCGTTGAAACCTTCGGGGGCTACACCTTC
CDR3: CSVETFGGYTF

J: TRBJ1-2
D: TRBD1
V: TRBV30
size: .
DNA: TGTGCCTGGGGAAGACAGGGTTGGGTACGTGGCTACACCTTC
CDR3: CAWGRQGWVRGYTF

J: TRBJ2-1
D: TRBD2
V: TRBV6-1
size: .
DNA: TGTGCCAGCAGTGAAGTGGGGAGGGCCGCCTACAATGAGCAGTTCTTC
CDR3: CASSEVGRAAYNEQFF

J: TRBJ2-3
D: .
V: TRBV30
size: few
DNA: TGTGCCTGGAGTGGCTCTGTGAGGGGAACAGATACGCAGTATTTT
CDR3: CAWSGSVRGTDTQYF

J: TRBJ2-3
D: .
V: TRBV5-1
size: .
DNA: TGCGCCAGCAGCTTTCGGGTCACAGATACGCAGTATTTT
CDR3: CASSFRVTDTQYF

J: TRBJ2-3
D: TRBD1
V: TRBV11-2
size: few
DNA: TGTGCCAGCAGCTTAGTTGGGTGGACAGGGGAGCCAGATACGCAGTATTTT
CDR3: CASSLVGWTGEPDTQYF

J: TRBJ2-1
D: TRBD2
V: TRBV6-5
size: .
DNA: TGTGCCAGCAGTTTAGGGACTAGCGGGAGGGCCAGGTTCTTC
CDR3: CASSLGTSGRARFF

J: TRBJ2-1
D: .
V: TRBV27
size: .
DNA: TGTGCCAGCAGGGGACTCAATGAGCAGTTCTTC
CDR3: CASRGLNEQFF

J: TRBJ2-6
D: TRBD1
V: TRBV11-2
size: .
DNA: TGTGCCAGCAGCGGTGAGACAGGGGCCCGCTCTGGGGCCAACGTCCTGACTTTC
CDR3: CASSGETGARSGANVLTF

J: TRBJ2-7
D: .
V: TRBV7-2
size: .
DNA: TGTGCCAGCAGCCTTAACCGGGGAGGCGAGCAGTACTTC
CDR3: CASSLNRGGEQYF

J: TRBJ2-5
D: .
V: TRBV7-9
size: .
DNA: TGTGCCAGCTCGTGGGCTCAGGAGACCCAGTACTTC
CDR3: CASSWAQETQYF

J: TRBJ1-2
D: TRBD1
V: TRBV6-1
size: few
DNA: TGTGCCAGCAGTCGTAGACAGGGGAGCTACACCTTC
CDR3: CASSRRQGSYTF

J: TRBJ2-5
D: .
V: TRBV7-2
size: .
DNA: TGTGCCAGCAGCTTAGGGACGGGAGATTTTGAGACCCAGTACTTC
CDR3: CASSLGTGDFETQYF

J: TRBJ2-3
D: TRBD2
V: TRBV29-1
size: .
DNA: TGCAGCGTTAAGACTAGCGGGAACACAGATACGCAGTATTTT
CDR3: CSVKTSGNTDTQYF

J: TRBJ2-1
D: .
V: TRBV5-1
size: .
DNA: TGCGCCAGCAGCTTGGTGAGGGGTCTCTCCTACAATGAGCAGTTCTTC
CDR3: CASSLVRGLSYNEQFF

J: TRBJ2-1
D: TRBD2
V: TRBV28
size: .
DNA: TGTGCCAGCAGTTCTTTAGCGGGAGGGTTGAATGAGCAGTTCTTC
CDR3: CASSSLAGGLNEQFF

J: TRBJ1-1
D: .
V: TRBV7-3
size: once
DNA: TGTGCCAGCAGCTTAACGGGTAGGGACACTGAAGCTTTCTTT
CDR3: CASSLTGRDTEAFF

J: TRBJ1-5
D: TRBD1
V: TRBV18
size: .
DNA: TGTGCCAGCTCACTCGTGACAGGGGGAGGCAATCAGCCCCAGCATTTT
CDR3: CASSLVTGGGNQPQHF

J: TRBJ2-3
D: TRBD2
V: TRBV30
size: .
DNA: TGTGCCTGGAGTTTGCGCGGGAGGGCAGATACGCAGTATTTT
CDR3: CAWSLRGRADTQYF

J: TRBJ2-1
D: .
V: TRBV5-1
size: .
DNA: TGCGCCAGCAGCTTGCGGGACACTCTCAATGAGCAGTTCTTC
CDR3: CASSLRDTLNEQFF

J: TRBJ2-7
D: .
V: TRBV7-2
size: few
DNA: TGTGCCAGCAGCTCCAATGGGTACGAGCAGTACTTC
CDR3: CASSSNGYEQYF

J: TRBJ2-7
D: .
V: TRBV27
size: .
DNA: TGTGCCAGCAGTCTGGCTCAGGGAGCCTACGAGCAGTACTTC
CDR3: CASSLAQGAYEQYF

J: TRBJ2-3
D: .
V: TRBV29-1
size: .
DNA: TGCAGCGTTGGAGACAGGAGCACAGATACGCAGTATTTT
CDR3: CSVGDRSTDTQYF

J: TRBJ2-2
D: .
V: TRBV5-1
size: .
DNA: TGCGCCAGCAGTCCAGCGAACACCGGGGAGCTGTTTTTT
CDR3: CASSPANTGELFF

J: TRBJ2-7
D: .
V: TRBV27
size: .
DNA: TGTGCCAGCAGTTTATTAGGCGGGTTCTCCTACGAGCAGTACTTC
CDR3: CASSLLGGFSYEQYF

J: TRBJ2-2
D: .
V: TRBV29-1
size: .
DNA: TGCAGCGCCCCACAGGGGAACACCGGGGAGCTGTTTTTT
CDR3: CSAPQGNTGELFF

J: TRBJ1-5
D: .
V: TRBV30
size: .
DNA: TGTGCCTGGACCAGGAGGGGGACTTACAATCAGCCCCAGCATTTT
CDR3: CAWTRRGTYNQPQHF

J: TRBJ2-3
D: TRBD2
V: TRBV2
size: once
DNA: TGTGCCAGCAGGGTGACTAGCGGAGAGACAGATACGCAGTATTTT
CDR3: CASRVTSGETDTQYF

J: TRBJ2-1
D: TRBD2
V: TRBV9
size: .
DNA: TGTGCCAGCAGTGACCATAGCGGGAGATATGAGCAGTTCTTC
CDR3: CASSDHSGRYEQFF

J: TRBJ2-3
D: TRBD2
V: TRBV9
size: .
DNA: TGTGCCAGCAGCCGACTAGCGGGAGGCTACGTAGATACGCAGTATTTT
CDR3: CASSRLAGGYVDTQYF

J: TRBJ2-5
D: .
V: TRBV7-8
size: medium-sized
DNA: TGTGCCAGCAGCCTTAGAGAGAGGCTTGGGGTGGCGGAGACCCAGTACTTC
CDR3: CASSLRERLGVAETQYF

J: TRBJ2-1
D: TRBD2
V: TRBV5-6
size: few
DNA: TGTGCCAGCAGTCCCGGTAGCGGGAGGGCCTACAATGAGCAGTTCTTC
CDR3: CASSPGSGRAYNEQFF